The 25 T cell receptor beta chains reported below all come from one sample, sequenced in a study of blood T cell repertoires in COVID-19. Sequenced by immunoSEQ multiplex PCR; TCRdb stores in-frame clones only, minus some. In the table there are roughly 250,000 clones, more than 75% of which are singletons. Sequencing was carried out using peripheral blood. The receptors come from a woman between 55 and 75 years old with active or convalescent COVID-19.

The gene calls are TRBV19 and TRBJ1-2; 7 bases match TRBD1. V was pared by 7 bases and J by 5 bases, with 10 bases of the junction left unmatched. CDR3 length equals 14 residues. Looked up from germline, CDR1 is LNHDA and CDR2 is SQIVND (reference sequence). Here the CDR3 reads CASTQPGTDYGYTF. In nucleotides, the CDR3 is TGTGCCAGTACCCAACCCGGGACAGATTATGGCTACACCTTC.

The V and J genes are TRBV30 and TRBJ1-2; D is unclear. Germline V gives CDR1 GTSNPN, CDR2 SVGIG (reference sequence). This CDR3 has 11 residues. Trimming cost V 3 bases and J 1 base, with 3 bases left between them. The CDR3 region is CAWSLNYGYTF. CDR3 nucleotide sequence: TGTGCCTGGAGCCTTAACTATGGCTACACCTTC.

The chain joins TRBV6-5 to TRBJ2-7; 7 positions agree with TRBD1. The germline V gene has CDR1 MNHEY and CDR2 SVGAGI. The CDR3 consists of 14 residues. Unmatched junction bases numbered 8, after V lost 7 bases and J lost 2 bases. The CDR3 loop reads CASTPQTGPYEQYF. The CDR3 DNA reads TGTGCCAGCACCCCGCAGACAGGGCCCTACGAGCAGTACTTC.

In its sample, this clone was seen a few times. The CDR3 protein is CASSQAAGQTNNEQFF. The CDR3 DNA reads TGTGCCAGCAGCCAAGCCGCCGGACAGACGAACAATGAGCAGTTCTTC. The chain carries TRBV3-1 (or the pseudogene TRBV3-2) and TRBJ2-1; D perhaps matches TRBD1 (6 bases). The V gene lost 1 base and the J gene lost 5 bases, with 15 bases spanning the gap. The CDR3 is made up of 16 amino acids. Germline V CDR1 and CDR2: LGHDT, YNNKEL (reference sequence).

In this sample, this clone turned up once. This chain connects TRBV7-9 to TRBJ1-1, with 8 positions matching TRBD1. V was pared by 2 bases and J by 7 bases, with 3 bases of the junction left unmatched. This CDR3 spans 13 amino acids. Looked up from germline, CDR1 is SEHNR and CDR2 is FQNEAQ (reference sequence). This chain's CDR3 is CASSLQGAGEAFF. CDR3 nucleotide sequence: TGTGCCAGCAGCTTACAGGGGGCCGGTGAAGCTTTCTTT.

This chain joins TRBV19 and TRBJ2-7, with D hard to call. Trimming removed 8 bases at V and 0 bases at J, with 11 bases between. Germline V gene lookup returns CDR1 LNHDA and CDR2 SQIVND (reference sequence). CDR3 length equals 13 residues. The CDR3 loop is CASSLTSSYEQYF. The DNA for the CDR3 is TGTGCCAGTTCGTTGACAAGCTCCTACGAGCAGTACTTC.

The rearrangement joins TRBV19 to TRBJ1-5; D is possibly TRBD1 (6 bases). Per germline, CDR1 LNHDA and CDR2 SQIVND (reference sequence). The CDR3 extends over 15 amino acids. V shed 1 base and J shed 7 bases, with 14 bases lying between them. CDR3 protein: CASSIGGRGLQPQHF. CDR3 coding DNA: TGTGCCAGTAGTATAGGGGGCAGGGGATTACAGCCCCAGCATTTT.

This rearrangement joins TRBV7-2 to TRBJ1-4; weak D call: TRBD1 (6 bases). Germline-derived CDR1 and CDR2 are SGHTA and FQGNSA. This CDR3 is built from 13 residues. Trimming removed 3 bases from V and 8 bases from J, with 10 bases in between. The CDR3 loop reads CASSFSGTEKLFF. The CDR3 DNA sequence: TGTGCCAGCAGCTTTTCCGGGACAGAAAAACTGTTTTTT.

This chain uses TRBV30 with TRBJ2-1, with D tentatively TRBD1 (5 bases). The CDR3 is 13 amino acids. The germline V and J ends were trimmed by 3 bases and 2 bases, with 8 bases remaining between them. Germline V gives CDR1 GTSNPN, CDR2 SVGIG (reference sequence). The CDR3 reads CAWRGLAYNEQFF. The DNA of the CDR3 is TGTGCCTGGAGGGGGCTGGCCTACAATGAGCAGTTCTTC. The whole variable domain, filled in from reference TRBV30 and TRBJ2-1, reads SQTIHQWPATLVQPVGSPLSLECTVEGTSNPNLYWYRQAAGRGLQLLFYSVGIGQISSEVPQNLSASRPQDRQFILSSKKLLLSDSGFYLCAWRGLAYNEQFFGPGTRLTVL.

This CDR3 is CASSQDRQGGNTIYF. CDR3 coding DNA: TGTGCCAGCAGCCAAGATAGACAAGGTGGAAACACCATATATTTT. The J gene is TRBJ1-3, the V gene TRBV4-2, with D unclear. The V gene's germline CDR1 is LGHNA and CDR2 YNFKEQ. Trimming shortened V by 0 bases and J by 3 bases, and 9 bases separated the two germline ends. This CDR3 spans 15 amino acids.

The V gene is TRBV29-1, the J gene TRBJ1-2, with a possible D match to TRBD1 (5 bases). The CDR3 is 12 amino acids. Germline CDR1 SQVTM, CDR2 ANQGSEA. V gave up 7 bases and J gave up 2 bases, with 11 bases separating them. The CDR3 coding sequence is TGCAGCGCCAAGACAGAGAACTATGGCTACACCTTC. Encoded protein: CSAKTENYGYTF.

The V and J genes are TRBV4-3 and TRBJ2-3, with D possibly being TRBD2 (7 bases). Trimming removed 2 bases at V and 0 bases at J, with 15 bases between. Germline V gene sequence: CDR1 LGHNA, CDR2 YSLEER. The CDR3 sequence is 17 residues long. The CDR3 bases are TGCGCCAGCAGCCAAAGTTTGGGGAGGGGGAGCACAGATACGCAGTATTTT. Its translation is CASSQSLGRGSTDTQYF.

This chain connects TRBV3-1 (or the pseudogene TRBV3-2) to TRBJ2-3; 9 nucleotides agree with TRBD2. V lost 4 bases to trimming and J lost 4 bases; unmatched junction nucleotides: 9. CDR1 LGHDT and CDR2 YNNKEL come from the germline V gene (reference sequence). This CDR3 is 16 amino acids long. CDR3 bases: TGTGCCAGCAGCCTCTTTAGCGGGGGACGGGCAGATACGCAGTATTTT. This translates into CASSLFSGGRADTQYF.

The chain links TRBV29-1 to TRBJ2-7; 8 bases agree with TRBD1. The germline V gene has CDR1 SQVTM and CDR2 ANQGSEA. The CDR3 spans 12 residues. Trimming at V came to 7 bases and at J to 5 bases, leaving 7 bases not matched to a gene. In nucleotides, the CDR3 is TGCAGCGCATCGGACAGGGCCGACGAGCAGTACTTC. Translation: CSASDRADEQYF.

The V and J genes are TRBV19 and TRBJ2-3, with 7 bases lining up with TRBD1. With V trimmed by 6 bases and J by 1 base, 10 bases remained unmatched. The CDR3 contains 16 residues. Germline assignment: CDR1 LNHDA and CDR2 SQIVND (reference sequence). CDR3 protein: CASRIGGQDRTDTQYF. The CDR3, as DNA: TGTGCCAGTAGGATCGGAGGACAGGACCGCACAGATACGCAGTATTTT.

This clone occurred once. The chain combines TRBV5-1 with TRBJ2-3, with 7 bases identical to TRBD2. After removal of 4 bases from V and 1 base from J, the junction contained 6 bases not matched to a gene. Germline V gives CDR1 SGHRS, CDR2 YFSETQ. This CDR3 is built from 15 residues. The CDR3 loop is CASSNLAVGTDTQYF. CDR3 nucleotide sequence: TGCGCCAGCAGCAATCTAGCGGTGGGCACAGATACGCAGTATTTT.

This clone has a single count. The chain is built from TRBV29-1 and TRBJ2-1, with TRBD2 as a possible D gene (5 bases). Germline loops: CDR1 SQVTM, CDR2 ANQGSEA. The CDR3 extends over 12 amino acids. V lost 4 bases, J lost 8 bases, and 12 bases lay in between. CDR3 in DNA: TGCAGCGTTGTCCCATTCGGGGATGAGCAGTTCTTC. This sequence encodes CSVVPFGDEQFF.

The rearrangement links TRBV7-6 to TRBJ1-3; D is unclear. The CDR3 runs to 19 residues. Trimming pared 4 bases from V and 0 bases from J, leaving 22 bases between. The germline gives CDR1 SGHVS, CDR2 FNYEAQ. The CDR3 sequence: CASSYRPPGPDSSGNTIYF. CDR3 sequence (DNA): TGTGCCAGCAGCTACCGGCCTCCGGGTCCCGATAGCTCTGGAAACACCATATATTTT.

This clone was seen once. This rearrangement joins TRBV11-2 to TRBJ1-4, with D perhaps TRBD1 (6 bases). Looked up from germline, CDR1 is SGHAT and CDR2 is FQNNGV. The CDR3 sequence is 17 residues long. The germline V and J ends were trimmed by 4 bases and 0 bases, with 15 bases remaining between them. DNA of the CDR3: TGTGCCAGCAGCTCTTCATGGGGGCCTGCAACTAATGAAAAACTGTTTTTT. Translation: CASSSSWGPATNEKLFF.

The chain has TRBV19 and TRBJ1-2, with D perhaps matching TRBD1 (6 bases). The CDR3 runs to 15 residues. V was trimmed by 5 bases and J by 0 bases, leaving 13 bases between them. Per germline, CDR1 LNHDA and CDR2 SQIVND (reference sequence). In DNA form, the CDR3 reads TGTGCCAGTAGTCCCCGGACAGCAGCTAACTATGGCTACACCTTC. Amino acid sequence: CASSPRTAANYGYTF.

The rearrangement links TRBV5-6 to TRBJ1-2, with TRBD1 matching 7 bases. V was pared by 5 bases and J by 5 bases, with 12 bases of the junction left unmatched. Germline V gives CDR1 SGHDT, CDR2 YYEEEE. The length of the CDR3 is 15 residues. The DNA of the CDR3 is TGTGCCAGCAGAGAGGGGGCTGAGGGGATTTATGGCTACACCTTC. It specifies CASREGAEGIYGYTF. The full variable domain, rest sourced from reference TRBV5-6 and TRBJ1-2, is DAGVTQSPTHLIKTRGQQVTLRCSPKSGHDTVSWYQQALGQGPQFIFQYYEEEERQRGNFPDRFSGHQFPNYSSELNVNALLLGDSALYLCASREGAEGIYGYTFGSGTRLTVV.

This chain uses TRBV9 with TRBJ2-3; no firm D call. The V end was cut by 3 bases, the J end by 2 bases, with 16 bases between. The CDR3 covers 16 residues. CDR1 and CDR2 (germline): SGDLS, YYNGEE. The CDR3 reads CASSARLGQNTDTQYF. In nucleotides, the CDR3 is TGTGCCAGCAGCGCCAGGTTAGGTCAAAACACAGATACGCAGTATTTT.

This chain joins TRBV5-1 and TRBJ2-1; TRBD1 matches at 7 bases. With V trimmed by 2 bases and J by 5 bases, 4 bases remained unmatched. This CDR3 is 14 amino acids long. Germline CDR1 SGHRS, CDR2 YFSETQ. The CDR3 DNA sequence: TGCGCCAGCAGCTTCGCAGGGACAGACAATGAGCAGTTCTTC. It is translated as CASSFAGTDNEQFF.

CDR3 sequence (DNA): TGTGCCAGCAGCCTCCGACAGACCAACTCTGGAAACACCATATATTTT. Translating gives CASSLRQTNSGNTIYF. J is TRBJ1-3 and V is TRBV9, with D possibly matching TRBD1 (5 bases). Germline values: CDR1 SGDLS, CDR2 YYNGEE. The CDR3 is 16 residues long. V was pared by 4 bases and J by 0 bases, with 14 bases between.

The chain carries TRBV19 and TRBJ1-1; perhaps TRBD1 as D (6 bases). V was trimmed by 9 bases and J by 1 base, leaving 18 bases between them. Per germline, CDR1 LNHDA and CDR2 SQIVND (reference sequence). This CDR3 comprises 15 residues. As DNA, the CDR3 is TGTGCCAGCATACTACAGGGTCAGGGGAACACTGAAGCTTTCTTT. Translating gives CASILQGQGNTEAFF. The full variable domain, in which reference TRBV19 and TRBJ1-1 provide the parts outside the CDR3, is DGGITQSPKYLFRKEGQNVTLSCEQNLNHDAMYWYRQDPGQGLRLIYYSQIVNDFQKGDIAEGYSVSREKKESFPLTVTSAQKNPTAFYLCASILQGQGNTEAFFGQGTRLTVV.